A single sample is the source of the 18 T cell receptor beta chains below, sequenced in a study of a mutant IDH1 vaccine in newly diagnosed glioma. Clones were read by immunoSEQ multiplex PCR, and TCRdb kept only the in-frame ones, dropping some. The sample includes 37,000 or so clones, about 86% of them seen just once. The time point here: week 5, during vaccination. All doses held 300 ug of mutant IDH1 20-mer peptide, with topical imiquimod. The antigens for these receptors are not known. The sequenced sample was PBMCs, obtained from a glioma patient whose treatment included an IDH1 peptide vaccine. The receptor source for this set is a man aged 25-40 years with glioma.

This clone was seen a few times. DNA for the CDR3: TGTGCCAGCAGCTTAGCACAAACTGGCACCGGGGAGCTGTTTTTT. As protein: CASSLAQTGTGELFF. The chain joins TRBV7-9 to TRBJ2-2; D is undetermined. Trimming removed 0 bases from V and 4 bases from J, with 9 bases in between. Germline CDR1 SEHNR, CDR2 FQNEAQ (reference sequence). The CDR3 has 15 amino acids.

This rearrangement joins TRBV30 to TRBJ1-5; TRBD1 aligns across 8 bases. The CDR3 is 15 amino acids. Unmatched junction bases numbered 1, after V lost 0 bases and J lost 0 bases. The germline V gene encodes CDR1 GTSNPN and CDR2 SVGIG (reference sequence). CDR3 nucleotide sequence: TGTGCCTGGAGTGTACAGGGGGATAGCAATCAGCCCCAGCATTTT. It is translated as CAWSVQGDSNQPQHF.

V gene TRBV19 combines with J gene TRBJ2-2, with 13 nucleotides matching TRBD2. With 3 bases clipped from V and 5 bases from J, the junction kept 6 bases outside the gene matches. Germline V gene sequence: CDR1 LNHDA, CDR2 SQIVND (reference sequence). This CDR3 region has 17 residues. CDR3 DNA: TGTGCCAGTAGTATTCGTACACTAGCGGGAGGGACCGGGGAGCTGTTTTTT. It specifies CASSIRTLAGGTGELFF. Full variable domain (rest looked up from reference TRBV19 and TRBJ2-2): DGGITQSPKYLFRKEGQNVTLSCEQNLNHDAMYWYRQDPGQGLRLIYYSQIVNDFQKGDIAEGYSVSREKKESFPLTVTSAQKNPTAFYLCASSIRTLAGGTGELFFGEGSRLTVL.

This clone was found a few times. The rearrangement uses TRBV19 and TRBJ1-1, with TRBD1 as a possible D gene (5 bases). The CDR3 consists of 13 residues. V lost 1 base to trimming and J lost 8 bases, with 11 bases between them. Germline CDR1 LNHDA, CDR2 SQIVND (reference sequence). CDR3 sequence reads: CASSIASGTEAFF. The CDR3 nucleotides read TGTGCCAGTAGTATAGCCTCAGGGACCGAAGCTTTCTTT.

The J gene is TRBJ2-7, the V gene TRBV10-3; D not certain. The CDR3 has 13 residues. Germline V gene lookup returns CDR1 ENHRY and CDR2 SYGVKD. The ends were cut back, 3 bases at V and 0 bases at J, with 6 bases in the middle. Here the CDR3 DNA reads TGTGCCATCAGTGACGGCCGCTCCTACGAGCAGTACTTC. Its protein is CAISDGRSYEQYF.

The rearrangement joins TRBV5-1 to TRBJ1-2; D unresolved. The CDR3 covers 15 residues. Germline-derived CDR1 and CDR2 are SGHRS and YFSETQ. Trimming cost V 0 bases and J 4 bases, with 13 bases left between them. The CDR3 DNA is TGCGCCAGCAGCTTGGAGGTCTCCAAAGGCTATGGCTACACCTTC. As protein: CASSLEVSKGYGYTF.

The V call is TRBV15, the J call TRBJ2-3; tentative D call: TRBD2 (7 bases). V was trimmed by 3 bases and J by 5 bases, leaving 18 bases between them. The CDR3 loop spans 16 amino acids. Germline values: CDR1 LNHNV, CDR2 YYDKDF (reference sequence). CDR3 protein: CATSRNRGGPEDTQYF. The CDR3, as DNA: TGTGCCACCAGCAGGAATAGGGGGGGCCCCGAAGATACGCAGTATTTT. The full variable domain, with the rest looked up from reference TRBV15 and TRBJ2-3, is DAMVIQNPRYQVTQFGKPVTLSCSQTLNHNVMYWYQQKSSQAPKLLFHYYDKDFNNEADTPDNFQSRRPNTSFCFLDIRSPGLGDTAMYLCATSRNRGGPEDTQYFGPGTRLTVL.

V usage is TRBV21-1 and J usage is TRBJ2-7; the D segment call TRBD1 is taken from the table without a DNA check. TRBV21-1 is listed as a pseudogene. The CDR3 sequence is 18 residues long. The CDR3, as DNA: TGTGCCAGCAGCAAAGCGGGGGACAGACCCACCAGCTCCTACGAGCAGTACTTC. This codes for CASSKAGDRPTSSYEQYF.

V is TRBV10-1 and J is TRBJ2-1; D may be TRBD1 or TRBD2 (5 bases each). The germline V gene encodes CDR1 WNHNN and CDR2 SYGVQD (reference sequence). There are 13 residues in the CDR3. Trimming took 5 bases from V and 8 from J, leaving 13 bases between them. CDR3 region: CASSRASRDEQFF. CDR3 coding DNA: TGCGCCAGCAGTCGGGCTAGCAGGGATGAGCAGTTCTTC.

The chain has TRBV10-2 and TRBJ2-7; no definite D call. The CDR3 sequence is 11 residues long. Between the trimmed V and J ends, which lost 5 bases and 7 bases, there was a span of 9 bases. Germline values: CDR1 WSHSY, CDR2 SAAADI. The CDR3 DNA reads as TGCGCCAGCAGTTCGTCAGTAGAGCAGTACTTC. It yields the protein CASSSSVEQYF.

J is TRBJ2-5 and V is TRBV10-2; 11 nucleotides align to TRBD2. The germline V gene has CDR1 WSHSY and CDR2 SAAADI. This CDR3 has 15 amino acids. Unmatched junction bases numbered 10, after V lost 8 bases and J lost 5 bases. CDR3 amino acids: CASLTSGAGLETQYF. DNA of the CDR3: TGCGCCAGCTTGACTAGCGGGGCCGGTTTGGAGACCCAGTACTTC.

The chain carries TRBV6-5 and TRBJ1-1; weak D call: TRBD1 (6 bases). Trimming pared 4 bases from V and 4 bases from J, leaving 13 bases between. Germline assignment: CDR1 MNHEY and CDR2 SVGAGI. CDR3 length equals 14 residues. For the CDR3, the DNA is TGTGCCAGCAGTTTTACAACAGGGTTCACTGAAGCTTTCTTT. Translation gives CASSFTTGFTEAFF.

The chain joins TRBV30 to TRBJ2-1; 10 bases map to TRBD1. In germline, CDR1 is GTSNPN, CDR2 SVGIG (reference sequence). This CDR3 comprises 14 residues. Trimming removed 3 bases from V and 5 bases from J; junction bases left unmatched: 4. As DNA, the CDR3 is TGTGCCTGGAGGCCCGGGACAGGGGACAATGAGCAGTTCTTC. Protein sequence: CAWRPGTGDNEQFF.

This clone has a handful of counts. This sequence joins TRBV7-9 and TRBJ1-1, with D uncertain. The CDR3 has 13 residues. The V gene lost 1 base and the J gene lost 0 bases, with 3 bases spanning the gap. The germline V gene has CDR1 SEHNR and CDR2 FQNEAQ (reference sequence). CDR3 bases: TGTGCCAGCAGCTTAGAGGTGAACACTGAAGCTTTCTTT. As protein: CASSLEVNTEAFF.

The rearrangement joins TRBV28 to TRBJ1-1; D is unresolved. V was pared by 2 bases and J by 1 base, with 11 bases between. This CDR3 contains 15 residues. The germline V gene encodes CDR1 MDHEN and CDR2 SYDVKM. The CDR3, as DNA: TGTGCCAGCAGTTTAACCCTGGAAGCGAACACTGAAGCTTTCTTT. It is translated as CASSLTLEANTEAFF. Based on the CDR3 plus reference TRBV28 and TRBJ1-1, the full variable domain is DVKVTQSSRYLVKRTGEKVFLECVQDMDHENMFWYRQDPGLGLRLIYFSYDVKMKEKGDIPEGYSVSREKKERFSLILESASTNQTSMYLCASSLTLEANTEAFFGQGTRLTVV.

This clone was seen only once. This chain links TRBV5-1 with TRBJ2-2, with 7 nucleotides matching TRBD1. The CDR3 is 16 residues long. V gave up 0 bases and J gave up 2 bases; unmatched junction bases: 4. Germline values: CDR1 SGHRS, CDR2 YFSETQ. CDR3 sequence: CASSLVGQANTGELFF. The DNA for the CDR3 is TGCGCCAGCAGCTTGGTCGGACAGGCCAACACCGGGGAGCTGTTTTTT.

This clone appeared a few times. The chain joins TRBV11-2 to TRBJ2-1; weak D call: TRBD1 (5 bases). Germline CDR1 SGHAT, CDR2 FQNNGV. This CDR3 region has 12 residues. V was pared by 6 bases and J by 5 bases, with 8 bases between. CDR3 nucleotides: TGTGCCAGCAGGGCAGGGAACAATGAGCAGTTCTTC. Translated, it gives CASRAGNNEQFF. Complete variable domain (other parts from reference TRBV11-2 and TRBJ2-1): EAGVAQSPRYKIIEKRQSVAFWCNPISGHATLYWYQQILGQGPKLLIQFQNNGVVDDSQLPKDRFSAERLKGVDSTLKIQPAKLEDSAVYLCASRAGNNEQFFGPGTRLTVL.

V is TRBV5-1 and J is TRBJ2-7, with D perhaps matching TRBD1 (6 bases). Deletions cut 3 bases from V and 2 bases from J, with 12 bases between. The CDR3 has 14 amino acids. Germline assignment: CDR1 SGHRS and CDR2 YFSETQ. The CDR3 sequence: CASSYRDTAYEQYF. The CDR3 DNA is TGCGCCAGCAGCTATAGGGACACTGCCTACGAGCAGTACTTC.